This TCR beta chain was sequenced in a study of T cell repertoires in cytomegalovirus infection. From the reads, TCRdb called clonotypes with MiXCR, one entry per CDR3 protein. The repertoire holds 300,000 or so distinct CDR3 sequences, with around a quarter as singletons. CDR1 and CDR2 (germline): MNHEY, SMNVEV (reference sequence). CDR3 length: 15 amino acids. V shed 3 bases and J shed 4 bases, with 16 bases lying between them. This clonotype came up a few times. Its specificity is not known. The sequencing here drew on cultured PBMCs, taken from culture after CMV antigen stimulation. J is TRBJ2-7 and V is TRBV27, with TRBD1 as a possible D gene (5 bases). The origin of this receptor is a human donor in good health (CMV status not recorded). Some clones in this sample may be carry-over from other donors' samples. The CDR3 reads CASSFAPQGSYEQYF. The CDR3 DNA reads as TGTGCCAGCAGTTTCGCTCCGCAGGGTTCGTACGAGCAGTACTTC.